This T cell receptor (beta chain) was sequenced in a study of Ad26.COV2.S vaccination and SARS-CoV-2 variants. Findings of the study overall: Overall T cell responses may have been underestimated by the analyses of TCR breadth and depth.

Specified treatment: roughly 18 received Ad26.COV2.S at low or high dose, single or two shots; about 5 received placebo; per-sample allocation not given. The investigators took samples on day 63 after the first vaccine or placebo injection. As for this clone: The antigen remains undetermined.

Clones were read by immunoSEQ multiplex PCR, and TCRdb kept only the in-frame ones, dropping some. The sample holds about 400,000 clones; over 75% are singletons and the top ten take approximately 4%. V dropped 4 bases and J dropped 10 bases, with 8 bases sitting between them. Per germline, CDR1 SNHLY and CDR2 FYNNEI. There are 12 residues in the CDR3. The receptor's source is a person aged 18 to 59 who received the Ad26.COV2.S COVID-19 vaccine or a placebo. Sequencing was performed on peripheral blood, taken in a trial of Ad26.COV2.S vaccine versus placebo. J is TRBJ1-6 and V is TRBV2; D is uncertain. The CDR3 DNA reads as TGTGCCAGCAGTGGGATTCTCTCACCCCTCCACTTT. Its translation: CASSGILSPLHF.